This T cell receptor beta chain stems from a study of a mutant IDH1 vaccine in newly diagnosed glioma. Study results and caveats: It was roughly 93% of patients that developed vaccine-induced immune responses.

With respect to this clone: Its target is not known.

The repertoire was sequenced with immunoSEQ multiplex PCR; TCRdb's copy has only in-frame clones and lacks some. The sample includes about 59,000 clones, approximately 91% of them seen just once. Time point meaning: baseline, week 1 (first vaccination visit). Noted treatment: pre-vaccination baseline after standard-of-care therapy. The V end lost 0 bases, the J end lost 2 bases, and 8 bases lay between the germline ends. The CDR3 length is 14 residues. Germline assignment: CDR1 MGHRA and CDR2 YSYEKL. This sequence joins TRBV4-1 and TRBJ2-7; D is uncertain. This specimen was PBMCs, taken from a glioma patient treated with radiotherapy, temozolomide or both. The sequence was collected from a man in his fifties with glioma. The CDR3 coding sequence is TGCGCCAGCAGCCAAGATGGTGGAGCCTACGAGCAGTACTTC. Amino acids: CASSQDGGAYEQYF.